These 11 T cell receptor beta chains were sequenced from one sample in a study of blood T cell repertoires in COVID-19. Only in-frame clones appear in the TCRdb table, and some are missing; sequencing was by immunoSEQ multiplex PCR. The profile shows tens of thousands of clones, 89% of them singletons. The sample taken for sequencing was peripheral blood. These receptors originate from a woman aged 55-75 years with active COVID-19.

The chain joins TRBV6-2 or TRBV6-3 to TRBJ2-7, with D possibly TRBD1 on 5 matching bases. The CDR3 totals 14 residues. Germline-derived CDR1 and CDR2 are MNHEY and SVGEGT. Trimming took 3 bases from V and 4 from J, leaving 13 bases between them. CDR3 loop: CASSYARARYEQYF. The CDR3 DNA reads TGTGCCAGCAGTTATGCCAGGGCCCGTTACGAGCAGTACTTC.

The chain is built from TRBV12-3 or TRBV12-4 and TRBJ1-2; D not certain. This CDR3 comprises 12 residues. V lost 3 bases to trimming and J lost 8 bases, with 10 bases between them. The CDR3 spells CASSFSGRGYTF. CDR3 nucleotides: TGTGCCAGCAGTTTTAGTGGGAGAGGCTACACCTTC.

This clone was detected only a few times. This chain uses TRBV14 with TRBJ2-3; the D gene is possibly TRBD2 (6 bases). Trimming left V 4 bases short and J 5 bases short, with 22 bases between. Germline V gene lookup returns CDR1 SGHDN and CDR2 FVKESK. The CDR3 loop spans 17 amino acids. In DNA, the CDR3 is TGTGCCAGCAGCCCCCCGGGGAGGCTCGCTGGGAGAGATACGCAGTATTTT. The encoded protein is CASSPPGRLAGRDTQYF.

This chain joins TRBV19 and TRBJ1-6; 8 bases are shared with TRBD1. Germline assignment: CDR1 LNHDA and CDR2 SQIVND (reference sequence). This CDR3 has 14 amino acids. J gave up 6 bases and V 7 bases, and 5 bases lay outside the gene matches. The CDR3 sequence: CASTDRGRNSPLHF. CDR3 sequence (DNA): TGTGCCAGTACCGACAGGGGACGTAATTCACCCCTCCACTTT.

The V call is TRBV6-5, the J call TRBJ1-6; D is ambiguous. V was pared by 0 bases and J by 10 bases, with 16 bases between. The V gene's germline CDR1 is MNHEY and CDR2 SVGAGI. The CDR3 runs to 16 residues. CDR3 loop: CASSYSSIRQVSPLHF. CDR3 sequence (DNA): TGTGCCAGCAGTTACTCGAGTATCCGGCAGGTCTCACCCCTCCACTTT.

This clone was detected once. This rearrangement joins TRBV3-1 (or the pseudogene TRBV3-2) to TRBJ1-1; D is perhaps TRBD1 (6 bases). V lost 4 bases and J lost 0, with 15 bases in between. Germline V lookup: CDR1 LGHDT, CDR2 YNNKEL (reference sequence). The CDR3 runs to 16 residues. For the CDR3, the DNA is TGTGCCAGCAGCCCTCGTACAGGGCGCTTGAACACTGAAGCTTTCTTT. Protein: CASSPRTGRLNTEAFF.

V is TRBV7-9 and J is TRBJ2-1, with 10 bases lining up with TRBD1. Germline assignment: CDR1 SEHNR and CDR2 FQNEAQ (reference sequence). Germline trimming cut 4 bases from V and 6 bases from J; bases unmatched to any gene: 6. CDR3 length: 15 residues. The CDR3 spells CASSYGTGVRNEQFF. The CDR3 DNA is TGTGCCAGCAGCTACGGGACAGGGGTTCGCAATGAGCAGTTCTTC. The variable domain in full, with the rest retrieved from reference TRBV7-9 and TRBJ2-1, is DTGVSQNPRHKITKRGQNVTFRCDPISEHNRLYWYRQTLGQGPEFLTYFQNEAQLEKSRLLSDRFSAERPKGSFSTLEIQRTEQGDSAMYLCASSYGTGVRNEQFFGPGTRLTVL.

The genes are TRBV6-2 or TRBV6-3 and TRBJ2-7, with a possible D match to TRBD1 (8 bases). Germline V gives CDR1 MNHEY, CDR2 SVGEGT. V gave up 5 bases and J gave up 2 bases, with 16 bases separating them. This CDR3 is built from 15 residues. CDR3 in amino acids: CASSRRTGRAYEQYF. The CDR3 nucleotides read TGTGCCAGCAGTAGGAGGACAGGGAGGGCCTACGAGCAGTACTTC.

The chain couples TRBV18 to TRBJ1-1; perhaps TRBD1 as D (5 bases). Germline CDR1 KGHSH, CDR2 LQKENI. V was cut by 6 bases and J by 1 base, with 15 bases left in between. CDR3 length equals 15 residues. As DNA, the CDR3 is TGTGCCAGCTCTCCTTCGGGGGTGGGGAACACTGAAGCTTTCTTT. This translates into CASSPSGVGNTEAFF.

There are a few counts of this clone. This sequence joins TRBV6-4 and TRBJ2-2, with D perhaps matching TRBD2 (5 bases). The CDR3 covers 14 residues. The germline gives CDR1 MRHNA, CDR2 SNTAGT. Trimming took 6 bases from V and 5 from J, leaving 13 bases between them. CDR3 nucleotides: TGTGCCAGCAGCGCCTCGCCGGGGACCGGGGAGCTGTTTTTT. Translation gives CASSASPGTGELFF.

The V call is TRBV30, the J call TRBJ1-2; the D gene is possibly TRBD1 (5 bases). Trimming took 7 bases from V and 6 from J, leaving 6 bases between them. The CDR3 is 9 residues long. CDR1 GTSNPN and CDR2 SVGIG come from the germline V gene (reference sequence). CDR3 DNA sequence: TGTGCCTTAGGGGATGGCTACACCTTC. Protein product: CALGDGYTF.